Following are 29 T cell receptor beta chains from one sample sequenced in a study. One entry per CDR3 protein results from TCRdb running MiXCR on the 5' RACE reads. The data contain approximately 60,000 distinct CDR3 sequences, roughly 28% of them singletons. The sample consisted of tumor-infiltrating memory CD4+ T cells sorted from the breast tumor. Subset denoted: memory CD4+ T cells, CD4+CD45RO+CD25-. These receptors were collected from a female donor with breast cancer.

The V and J genes are TRBV4-3 and TRBJ2-1; 7 positions agree with TRBD2. Germline values: CDR1 LGHNA, CDR2 YSLEER. J gave up 2 bases and V 3 bases, and 7 bases lay outside the gene matches. The CDR3 contains 16 residues. In DNA form, the CDR3 reads TGCGCCAGCAGCCAGGACTCCGGGACTACCTACAATGAGCAGTTCTTC. The encoded protein is CASSQDSGTTYNEQFF.

The chain is built from TRBV4-2 and TRBJ2-1; D possibly corresponds to TRBD1 (5 bases). Germline loops: CDR1 LGHNA, CDR2 YNFKEQ. Trimming took off 1 base at V and 4 bases at J, with 8 bases between the two ends. This CDR3 is 14 amino acids long. CDR3 nucleotide sequence: TGTGCCAGCAGCCAAGGGGGCTTATACAATGAGCAGTTCTTC. This translates into CASSQGGLYNEQFF.

The chain couples TRBV7-6 to TRBJ1-5; D remains unclear. V was shortened by 3 bases and J by 0 bases, with 6 bases between the two germline ends. The germline CDR1 and CDR2 sequences are SGHVS and FNYEAQ. The CDR3 loop spans 14 amino acids. The chain's CDR3 is CASSLRDSNQPQHF. Written as DNA, the CDR3 is TGTGCCAGCAGCTTGCGGGATAGCAATCAGCCCCAGCATTTT.

The chain couples TRBV7-2 to TRBJ2-1; 7 bases align to TRBD2. The CDR3 sequence is 15 residues long. Germline V gives CDR1 SGHTA, CDR2 FQGNSA. Trimming removed 5 bases from V and 8 bases from J; junction bases left unmatched: 12. The DNA of the CDR3 is TGTGCCAGCAGCCTTTCTAGCGGTTGGGGCGATGAGCAGTTCTTC. The encoded protein is CASSLSSGWGDEQFF.

The chain employs TRBV11-2 and TRBJ2-7; D might be TRBD2 (6 bases). The germline V gene encodes CDR1 SGHAT and CDR2 FQNNGV. This CDR3 region has 14 residues. V lost 4 bases and J lost 3, with 13 bases in between. The CDR3 nucleotides read TGTGCCAGCAGCTCGCGAGGCGGGATCTACGAGCAGTACTTC. Translating it yields CASSSRGGIYEQYF.

The chain recombines TRBV7-8 with TRBJ2-1; no firm D call. Trimming took 1 base from V and 1 from J, leaving 8 bases between them. The CDR3 spans 15 residues. Germline V lookup: CDR1 SGHVS, CDR2 FQNEAQ. The CDR3 region is CASSLVSRSYNEQFF. The CDR3 nucleotides are TGTGCCAGCAGCTTAGTAAGTCGGTCCTACAATGAGCAGTTCTTC.

In this sample, this clonotype turned up many times. The V call is TRBV7-2, the J call TRBJ1-2, with 7 bases aligning to TRBD1. Germline CDR1 is SGHTA and CDR2 is FQGNSA. Unmatched junction bases numbered 7, after V lost 0 bases and J lost 3 bases. The CDR3 has 16 amino acids. The CDR3 coding sequence is TGTGCCAGCAGCTTAGCTTCGACAGGGACTGACTATGGCTACACCTTC. Its protein product is CASSLASTGTDYGYTF. Full variable domain (remainder filled in from reference TRBV7-2 and TRBJ1-2): GAGVSQSPSNKVTEKGKDVELRCDPISGHTALYWYRQSLGQGLEFLIYFQGNSAPDKSGLPSDRFSAERTGGSVSTLTIQRTQQEDSAVYLCASSLASTGTDYGYTFGSGTRLTVV.

V gene TRBV6-2 or TRBV6-3 combines with J gene TRBJ2-3; D gene ambiguous. This CDR3 is 12 amino acids long. V gave up 2 bases and J gave up 8 bases, with 8 bases separating them. CDR1 and CDR2 from the germline V gene are MNHEY and SVGEGT. CDR3 region: CASSYESLTQYF. The CDR3 DNA sequence: TGTGCCAGCAGTTACGAATCCCTTACGCAGTATTTT.

The CDR3 bases are TGTGCCAGCAGCATACCCTCTACAGGGATGACTGAAGCTTTCTTT. Protein sequence: CASSIPSTGMTEAFF. The J gene is TRBJ1-1, the V gene TRBV7-9; D might be TRBD1 (6 bases). Trimming took off 5 bases at V and 5 bases at J, with 18 bases between the two ends. The CDR3 runs 15 residues. CDR1 and CDR2 (germline): SEHNR, FQNEAQ (reference sequence).

This sequence joins TRBV9 and TRBJ2-3; the D gene is possibly TRBD2 (6 bases). Trimming took 1 base from V and 4 from J, leaving 10 bases between them. Germline V gene lookup returns CDR1 SGDLS and CDR2 YYNGEE. The CDR3 has 14 residues. For the CDR3, the DNA is TGTGCCAGCAGCGTATTTGCGGGATCAGATACGCAGTATTTT. Protein product: CASSVFAGSDTQYF.

The V gene is TRBV9, the J gene TRBJ2-1; D is ambiguous. The CDR3 contains 12 residues. Germline V lookup: CDR1 SGDLS, CDR2 YYNGEE. Between the trimmed V and J ends, which lost 0 bases and 8 bases, there was a span of 6 bases. CDR3 DNA: TGTGCCAGCAGCGTAGACTCGTATGAGCAGTTCTTC. It yields the protein CASSVDSYEQFF.

This clonotype was detected a few times. The chain uses TRBV9 and TRBJ2-1, with D perhaps TRBD1 or TRBD2 (6 bases each). Germline V gene sequence: CDR1 SGDLS, CDR2 YYNGEE. The length of the CDR3 is 14 residues. Trimming left V 4 bases short and J 11 bases short, with 19 bases between. The CDR3 sequence is CASSQRSMGGKQFF. The CDR3 bases are TGTGCCAGCAGCCAGAGAAGTATGGGGGGCAAGCAGTTCTTC.

This chain uses TRBV7-2 with TRBJ1-1, with 10 bases that match TRBD1. The V gene's germline CDR1 is SGHTA and CDR2 FQGNSA. V shed 4 bases, J shed 5 bases, and the junction held 7 bases outside the gene matches. This CDR3 has 15 residues. The CDR3 coding sequence is TGTGCCAGCAGCTCCGACAGGGGGCTTTATACTGAAGCTTTCTTT. It encodes CASSSDRGLYTEAFF. The complete variable domain, with remaining parts taken from reference TRBV7-2 and TRBJ1-1, reads GAGVSQSPSNKVTEKGKDVELRCDPISGHTALYWYRQSLGQGLEFLIYFQGNSAPDKSGLPSDRFSAERTGGSVSTLTIQRTQQEDSAVYLCASSSDRGLYTEAFFGQGTRLTVV.

The V and J genes are TRBV5-1 and TRBJ2-3; 8 bases map to TRBD1. Losses at the gene ends were 2 bases for V and 1 base for J; bases not matched to a gene: 3. CDR3 length: 15 amino acids. CDR1 and CDR2 (germline): SGHRS, YFSETQ. The CDR3: CASSFGQGGTDTQYF. CDR3 sequence (DNA): TGCGCCAGCAGCTTCGGACAGGGCGGCACAGATACGCAGTATTTT.

This clonotype was counted at least ten times. The genes are TRBV7-3 and TRBJ2-1, with D possibly being TRBD1 (6 bases). This CDR3 has 15 residues. Germline CDR1 reads SGHTA; CDR2 reads FQGTGA. Trimming pared 1 base from V and 3 bases from J, leaving 10 bases between. Written as DNA, the CDR3 is TGTGCCAGCAGCTTAAGTCGACAGGACTACAATGAGCAGTTCTTC. Translation: CASSLSRQDYNEQFF.

This clonotype was picked up a small number of times. The V gene is TRBV6-1, the J gene TRBJ1-5; perhaps TRBD1 as D (6 bases). V lost 4 bases and J 5 bases, leaving 12 bases between the germline ends. CDR1 is MNHNS, CDR2 SASEGT, per germline. The CDR3 sequence is 14 residues long. This CDR3 reads CASSAGAVDQPQHF. The CDR3 nucleotides are TGTGCCAGCAGTGCAGGGGCCGTTGATCAGCCCCAGCATTTT.

V is TRBV13 and J is TRBJ1-4; TRBD1 matches 7 bases. The CDR3 has 15 residues. J was trimmed by 3 bases and V by 5 bases; bases with no gene match: 6. Germline assignment: CDR1 PRHDT and CDR2 FYEKMQ (reference sequence). CDR3 DNA sequence: TGTGCCAGCAGCCTTCGACAGGGAGCTAATGAAAAACTGTTTTTT. Translated, it gives CASSLRQGANEKLFF.

CDR3 protein: CASSEEGGETQYF. CDR3 bases: TGTGCCAGCAGTGAAGAGGGGGGAGAGACCCAGTACTTC. This chain joins TRBV6-1 and TRBJ2-5; D assignment may be TRBD1 or TRBD2 (6 bases each). The CDR3 runs to 13 residues. V lost 1 base and J lost 4, with 7 bases in between. CDR1 MNHNS and CDR2 SASEGT come from the germline V gene.

The V call is TRBV7-9, the J call TRBJ1-1; D perhaps matches TRBD1 (6 bases). Trimming cost V 4 bases and J 0 bases, with 18 bases left between them. Per the germline V gene, CDR1 is SEHNR and CDR2 is FQNEAQ (reference sequence). This CDR3 has 17 amino acids. This chain's CDR3 is CASSSGGGGLVNTEAFF. CDR3 DNA sequence: TGTGCCAGCAGCTCCGGGGGCGGGGGGCTGGTGAACACTGAAGCTTTCTTT.

The rearrangement uses TRBV6-6 and TRBJ1-1, with D perhaps matching TRBD1 (5 bases). CDR3 length equals 14 residues. CDR1 and CDR2 (germline): MNHNY, SVGAGI (reference sequence). Trimming stripped 4 bases from V and 0 bases from J, with 9 bases between. CDR3 DNA sequence: TGTGCCAGCAGTTCCGACAGCTTGAACACTGAAGCTTTCTTT. It encodes CASSSDSLNTEAFF.

This clonotype has just a few counts. The rearrangement joins TRBV4-2 to TRBJ1-2; D is unresolved. Trimming pared 0 bases from V and 6 bases from J, leaving 14 bases between. The CDR3 length is 15 residues. CDR1 is LGHNA, CDR2 YNFKEQ, per germline. CDR3 residues: CASSQDGWRRNGYTF. As DNA, the CDR3 is TGTGCCAGCAGCCAAGATGGGTGGCGGAGAAATGGCTACACCTTC.

This clonotype was seen only a few times. The chain carries TRBV6-1 and TRBJ1-5; TRBD1 aligns across 7 bases. The germline CDR1 and CDR2 sequences are MNHNS and SASEGT. Trimming removed 3 bases from V and 6 bases from J; junction bases left unmatched: 8. The CDR3 totals 15 residues. DNA for the CDR3: TGTGCCAGCAGTGAGGACAGGTCGCGGAGTCAGCCCCAGCATTTT. Translating it yields CASSEDRSRSQPQHF.

The chain has TRBV20-1 and TRBJ1-3; TRBD1 agrees at 8 bases. This CDR3 region has 15 residues. Germline V gene data show CDR1 as DFQATT and CDR2 as SNEGSKA (reference sequence). Germline trimming cut 6 bases from V and 3 bases from J; bases unmatched to any gene: 10. In nucleotides, the CDR3 is TGCAGTGCCGTCTCTGGACAGGGTGGTGGAAACACCATATATTTT. Translating gives CSAVSGQGGGNTIYF.

The chain joins TRBV15 to TRBJ2-5; possibly TRBD1 or TRBD2 for D (5 bases each). The CDR3 loop spans 15 amino acids. Germline CDR1 LNHNV, CDR2 YYDKDF (reference sequence). V lost 0 bases and J 1 base, leaving 9 bases between the germline ends. The CDR3 DNA reads TGTGCCACCAGCAGAGATCGGGACGTCCAAGAGACCCAGTACTTC. Its translation: CATSRDRDVQETQYF.

This clonotype came up many times. The chain uses TRBV6-5 and TRBJ1-4; D is undetermined. The CDR3 covers 13 residues. V lost 2 bases to trimming and J lost 4 bases, with 5 bases between them. Germline CDR1 reads MNHEY; CDR2 reads SVGAGI. CDR3 amino acids: CASSYRLNEKLFF. The DNA of the CDR3 is TGTGCCAGCAGTTACAGGCTTAATGAAAAACTGTTTTTT.

The sample holds many counts of this clonotype. CDR3 region: CASSPGAGTQYF. CDR3 bases: TGTGCCAGCAGTCCGGGGGCGGGGACCCAGTACTTC. The chain joins TRBV7-2 to TRBJ2-5; D tentatively reads TRBD1 or TRBD2 (6 bases each). Germline V CDR1 and CDR2: SGHTA, FQGNSA. The CDR3 runs to 12 residues. V lost 6 bases, J lost 7 bases, and 12 bases lay in between.

This clonotype was detected a few times. The chain couples TRBV5-5 to TRBJ1-3, with D perhaps TRBD1 (6 bases). The CDR3 sequence is 13 residues long. Germline CDR1 and CDR2: SGHKS and YYEKEE (reference sequence). The V end was cut by 7 bases, the J end by 2 bases, with 10 bases between. CDR3 DNA sequence: TGTGCCAGCTCTGGGGGGCCTGGAAACACCATATATTTT. Translating it yields CASSGGPGNTIYF.

The gene calls are TRBV10-1 and TRBJ2-5; D is perhaps TRBD1 (6 bases). CDR1 is WNHNN and CDR2 is SYGVQD in the germline V gene (reference sequence). The CDR3 sequence is 15 residues long. In DNA form, the CDR3 reads TGCGTCACGCTCCCCCACCGACAGGTTGCGGAGACCCAGTACTTC. This codes for CVTLPHRQVAETQYF.

This clonotype was counted between two and nine times. The chain joins TRBV28 to TRBJ2-7, with TRBD2 identical over 10 bases. The CDR3 runs to 15 residues. The ends lost 6 bases at V and 2 bases at J; junction bases unmatched: 7. Germline V gene lookup returns CDR1 MDHEN and CDR2 SYDVKM. The CDR3 DNA is TGTGCCAGCAGCCCCGCAAGCGGGAGGGCCTACGAGCAGTACTTC. It translates to CASSPASGRAYEQYF.